The 9 T cell receptor beta chains below come from one sample, sequenced in a study of blood T cell repertoires in COVID-19. Sequenced by immunoSEQ multiplex PCR; TCRdb stores in-frame clones only, minus some. In the table there are fewer than 30,000 clones, over 75% of which are singletons. The material sequenced was peripheral blood. Receptors were obtained from a man between 45 and 60 years old with active COVID-19.

This chain connects TRBV7-2 to TRBJ2-5; tentatively, D is TRBD2 (5 bases). The CDR3 length is 11 residues. CDR1 SGHTA and CDR2 FQGNSA come from the germline V gene. V lost 5 bases and J lost 7, with 8 bases in between. CDR3 coding DNA: TGTGCCAGCAGCCTCCGGGGGACCCAGTACTTC. As protein: CASSLRGTQYF.

This chain uses TRBV9 with TRBJ1-1; possible D gene TRBD1, 6 bases. From germline, CDR1 is SGDLS and CDR2 YYNGEE. The CDR3 consists of 17 residues. V was shortened by 0 bases and J by 1 base, with 16 bases between the two germline ends. Here the CDR3 reads CASSVGAGEVWNTEAFF. The CDR3 bases are TGTGCCAGCAGCGTAGGGGCAGGGGAAGTATGGAACACTGAAGCTTTCTTT.

The chain employs TRBV11-2 and TRBJ2-4, with D perhaps TRBD2 (5 bases). CDR1 and CDR2 (germline): SGHAT, FQNNGV. The ends were cut back, 2 bases at V and 1 base at J, with 9 bases in the middle. This CDR3 spans 15 amino acids. The CDR3 DNA is TGTGCCAGCAGCTTATTAAGGGAGGCCAAAAACATTCAGTACTTC. It yields the protein CASSLLREAKNIQYF.

This sequence joins TRBV19 and TRBJ2-5, with 7 bases fitting TRBD2. CDR1 and CDR2 from the germline V gene are LNHDA and SQIVND (reference sequence). Losses at the gene ends were 11 bases for V and 2 bases for J; bases not matched to a gene: 14. This CDR3 contains 15 residues. Here the CDR3 reads CASSPGGGTQETQYF. CDR3 in DNA: TGTGCCTCCTCCCCCGGCGGGGGAACACAAGAGACCCAGTACTTC.

This rearrangement joins TRBV7-2 to TRBJ2-1; 10 bases fit TRBD2. This CDR3 contains 15 residues. Germline CDR1 is SGHTA and CDR2 is FQGNSA. J lost 8 bases, V lost 4 bases, and 8 bases had no gene match. For the CDR3, the DNA is TGTGCCAGCAGCTCAGCGGGAGGGAGCCCAGATGAGCAGTTCTTC. This gives the protein CASSSAGGSPDEQFF.

This clone occurred once. The rearrangement links TRBV6-5 to TRBJ1-2; TRBD1 matches 7 bases. This CDR3 is built from 15 residues. The V and J ends lost 7 bases and 3 bases, in that order; junction bases with no gene match: 11. CDR1 and CDR2 (germline): MNHEY, SVGAGI. Here the CDR3 reads CASTLRTGIYYGYTF. CDR3 nucleotide sequence: TGTGCCAGCACGCTTCGGACAGGAATATACTATGGCTACACCTTC.

The chain links TRBV11-3 to TRBJ2-7; 7 bases align to TRBD2. Germline V gene data show CDR1 as SGHNT and CDR2 as YENEEA. This CDR3 has 16 amino acids. V was clipped by 0 bases and J by 3 bases; unmatched bases: 8. DNA for the CDR3: TGTGCCAGCAGCTTAGAGACTAGCTTAGGGAACTACGAGCAGTACGTC. Translating gives CASSLETSLGNYEQYV.

This rearrangement joins TRBV4-3 to TRBJ1-6, with D uncertain. Trimming shortened V by 0 bases and J by 8 bases, and 11 bases separated the two germline ends. This CDR3 has 15 residues. Germline V lookup: CDR1 LGHNA, CDR2 YSLEER. In DNA form, the CDR3 reads TGCGCCAGCAGCCAAGAACGCTTTACTGATTCACCCCTCCACTTT. This gives the protein CASSQERFTDSPLHF.

The V gene is TRBV7-9, the J gene TRBJ2-7, with 15 positions matching TRBD2. The ends lost 4 bases at V and 3 bases at J; junction bases unmatched: 4. CDR3 size: 16 residues. The germline V gene has CDR1 SEHNR and CDR2 FQNEAQ (reference sequence). The CDR3 loop is CASSSGLAGGLYEQYF. CDR3 DNA sequence: TGTGCCAGCAGCTCGGGACTAGCGGGGGGTCTCTACGAGCAGTACTTC.